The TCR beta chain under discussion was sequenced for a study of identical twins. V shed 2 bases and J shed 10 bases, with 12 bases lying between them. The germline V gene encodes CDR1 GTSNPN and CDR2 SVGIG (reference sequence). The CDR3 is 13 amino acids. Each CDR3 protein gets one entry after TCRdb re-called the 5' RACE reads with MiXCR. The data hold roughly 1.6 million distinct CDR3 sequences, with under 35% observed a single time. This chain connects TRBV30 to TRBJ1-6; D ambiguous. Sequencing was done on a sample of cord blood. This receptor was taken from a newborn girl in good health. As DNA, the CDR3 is TGTGCCTGGAGTAAGACCCAGGCCTCACCCCTCCACTTT. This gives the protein CAWSKTQASPLHF.